The 32 T cell receptor beta chains below all came from one sample that was sequenced in a study of blood T cell repertoires in COVID-19. The protocol was immunoSEQ multiplex PCR, while the TCRdb copy is restricted to in-frame clones and leaves out a portion. The sample includes a few hundred thousand clones, roughly 87% of them seen just once. Sequencing was carried out using peripheral blood. The receptors stem from a man between 18 and 35 years old with active or convalescent COVID-19.

DNA of the CDR3: TGCGCCAGCAGCTTTTTACCTCCGGGACAGGGTGGCCAGGGGTATGGCTACACCTTC. This sequence encodes CASSFLPPGQGGQGYGYTF. This rearrangement joins TRBV5-1 to TRBJ1-2; TRBD1 matches at 9 bases. Trimming took 2 bases from V and 5 from J; bases not matched to a gene: 19. CDR3 size: 19 residues. Germline V gene data show CDR1 as SGHRS and CDR2 as YFSETQ. Supplemented by reference TRBV5-1 and TRBJ1-2, the full variable domain reads KAGVTQTPRYLIKTRGQQVTLSCSPISGHRSVSWYQQTPGQGLQFLFEYFSETQRNKGNFPGRFSGRQFSNSRSEMNVSTLELGDSALYLCASSFLPPGQGGQGYGYTFGSGTRLTVV.

This chain joins TRBV12-3 or TRBV12-4 and TRBJ2-7; TRBD2 matches 7 bases. V shed 7 bases and J 6 bases; nucleotides not matched to a gene: 6. The CDR3 length is 12 residues. The CDR3 region is CASTLGGAEQYF. Written as DNA, the CDR3 is TGTGCCAGCACCTTGGGAGGGGCCGAGCAGTACTTC.

The chain carries TRBV19 and TRBJ2-1; D is possibly TRBD2 (6 bases). This CDR3 comprises 13 residues. CDR1 LNHDA and CDR2 SQIVND come from the germline V gene (reference sequence). Trimming removed 6 bases from V and 4 bases from J, with 10 bases in between. As DNA, the CDR3 is TGTGCCAGTAGCCGTGGGGGGTACAATGAGCAGTTCTTC. Its protein is CASSRGGYNEQFF.

V usage is TRBV7-2 and J usage is TRBJ2-5; 12 nucleotides match TRBD2. The trim removed 2 bases at V and 1 base at J, leaving 8 bases unmatched. This CDR3 comprises 18 residues. Germline V gene sequence: CDR1 SGHTA, CDR2 FQGNSA. CDR3 residues: CASSLTPRLAGAQETQYF. The CDR3, as DNA: TGTGCCAGCAGCTTAACTCCCCGACTAGCGGGGGCCCAAGAGACCCAGTACTTC.

The chain has TRBV7-2 and TRBJ2-5, with 10 bases aligning to TRBD2. The CDR3 has 16 amino acids. Germline V gene sequence: CDR1 SGHTA, CDR2 FQGNSA. Losses at the gene ends were 6 bases for V and 3 bases for J; bases not matched to a gene: 10. The CDR3 protein is CASSNPGLATKETQYF. The DNA of the CDR3 is TGTGCCAGCAGTAATCCGGGACTAGCGACAAAAGAGACCCAGTACTTC.

The gene calls are TRBV5-4 and TRBJ1-5; D might be TRBD1 (5 bases). Trimming took 0 bases from V and 6 from J, leaving 7 bases between them. The CDR3 has 13 amino acids. Germline V gives CDR1 SGHNT, CDR2 YYREEE (reference sequence). The CDR3 here is CASSLDRSQPQHF. For the CDR3, the DNA is TGTGCCAGCAGCTTGGACAGGTCTCAGCCCCAGCATTTT.

V gene TRBV6-6 combines with J gene TRBJ1-1; D not resolved. The CDR3 is 12 amino acids. Trimming left V 5 bases short and J 7 bases short, with 11 bases between. The germline V gene has CDR1 MNHNY and CDR2 SVGAGI (reference sequence). The CDR3 bases are TGTGCCAGCAGTAGTGCGTTGGTTGAAGCTTTCTTT. This gives the protein CASSSALVEAFF.

V usage is TRBV6-5 and J usage is TRBJ1-1; TRBD1 is a possible D gene (6 bases). V lost 6 bases, J lost 5 bases, and 16 bases lay in between. Germline assignment: CDR1 MNHEY and CDR2 SVGAGI. The CDR3 extends over 14 amino acids. The CDR3 nucleotides read TGTGCCAGCAGGACAGACAGGTCGGTGACTGAAGCTTTCTTT. It codes for CASRTDRSVTEAFF.

The chain employs TRBV2 and TRBJ2-7; D is perhaps TRBD2 (5 bases). This CDR3 comprises 13 residues. Germline V gives CDR1 SNHLY, CDR2 FYNNEI. V lost 5 bases and J 0 bases, leaving 8 bases between the germline ends. CDR3 sequence: CASSLRGSYEQYF. CDR3 bases: TGTGCCAGCAGTCTACGGGGCTCCTACGAGCAGTACTTC.

This chain connects TRBV5-1 to TRBJ1-1, with D tentatively TRBD1 (6 bases). The CDR3 sequence is 13 residues long. The germline V gene encodes CDR1 SGHRS and CDR2 YFSETQ. V lost 0 bases and J lost 7, with 10 bases in between. The CDR3 protein is CASSLVGADEAFF. The CDR3 nucleotides read TGCGCCAGCAGCTTGGTGGGGGCAGATGAAGCTTTCTTT.

This chain uses TRBV7-9 with TRBJ2-7; D uncertain. The CDR3 sequence is 12 residues long. The V end lost 4 bases, the J end lost 5 bases, and 9 bases lay between the germline ends. The V gene's germline CDR1 is SEHNR and CDR2 FQNEAQ (reference sequence). The CDR3 sequence: CASSSARDEQYF. The CDR3 nucleotides read TGTGCCAGCAGCTCCGCTCGGGACGAGCAGTACTTC. The full variable domain, its missing parts supplied by reference TRBV7-9 and TRBJ2-7, is DTGVSQNPRHKITKRGQNVTFRCDPISEHNRLYWYRQTLGQGPEFLTYFQNEAQLEKSRLLSDRFSAERPKGSFSTLEIQRTEQGDSAMYLCASSSARDEQYFGPGTRLTVT.

J is TRBJ2-7 and V is TRBV27; 15 positions match TRBD2. CDR1 and CDR2 (germline): MNHEY, SMNVEV (reference sequence). CDR3 length equals 18 residues. The V and J ends lost 5 bases and 2 bases, in that order; junction bases with no gene match: 10. CDR3 DNA: TGTGCCAGCAGTCCCCGGACTAGCGGGGGGGCCTTCCCCTACGAGCAGTACTTC. Encoded protein: CASSPRTSGGAFPYEQYF.

V and J are TRBV20-1 and TRBJ1-2; 7 bases match TRBD1. Germline trimming cut 6 bases from V and 12 bases from J; bases unmatched to any gene: 7. This CDR3 region has 10 residues. Germline V gene data show CDR1 as DFQATT and CDR2 as SNEGSKA (reference sequence). CDR3 residues: CSASDRVHTF. The DNA of the CDR3 is TGCAGTGCGTCAGACAGGGTACACACCTTC.

CDR3 loop: CASSSGAGAETQYF. CDR3 nucleotide sequence: TGTGCCAGCAGCTCGGGGGCGGGGGCAGAGACCCAGTACTTC. The chain has TRBV5-5 and TRBJ2-5; D is possibly TRBD2 (7 bases). Trimming left V 3 bases short and J 4 bases short, with 13 bases between. The CDR3 is 14 amino acids. The V gene's germline CDR1 is SGHKS and CDR2 YYEKEE (reference sequence).

The chain employs TRBV5-4 and TRBJ1-5; TRBD1 might be the D (5 bases). V shed 2 bases and J shed 0 bases, with 12 bases lying between them. Germline V gene sequence: CDR1 SGHNT, CDR2 YYREEE (reference sequence). The CDR3 has 16 residues. CDR3 sequence: CASSFYGGNSNQPQHF. CDR3 bases: TGTGCCAGCAGCTTTTACGGGGGTAATAGCAATCAGCCCCAGCATTTT.

The chain uses TRBV25-1 and TRBJ2-5, with TRBD1 identical over 9 bases. The length of the CDR3 is 15 residues. The V and J ends lost 5 bases and 5 bases, in that order; junction bases with no gene match: 9. Germline loops: CDR1 MGHDK, CDR2 SYGVNS. CDR3 in DNA: TGTGCCAGCAGTCCAGAGACAGGGGGAAGGGAGACCCAGTACTTC. Translated, it gives CASSPETGGRETQYF.

The rearrangement links TRBV12-5 to TRBJ2-3, with TRBD2 matching 15 bases. The V gene's germline CDR1 is LGHNT and CDR2 FRNRAP. The CDR3 is made up of 16 amino acids. V dropped 5 bases and J dropped 3; count of bases not matched to a gene: 3. The CDR3 nucleotides read TGTGCTAGTGGTCCCGGGACTAGCGGGAGGACAGATACGCAGTATTTT. This gives the protein CASGPGTSGRTDTQYF.

The chain employs TRBV4-3 and TRBJ2-1, with TRBD2 matching over 8 bases. This CDR3 region has 15 residues. The germline gives CDR1 LGHNA, CDR2 YSLEER. The trim removed 2 bases at V and 2 bases at J, leaving 2 bases unmatched. The CDR3 protein is CASSQQAGAYNEQFF. CDR3 nucleotide sequence: TGCGCCAGCAGCCAACAAGCGGGGGCCTACAATGAGCAGTTCTTC.

The chain has TRBV5-6 and TRBJ2-5; 7 nucleotides match TRBD2. The CDR3 runs to 14 residues. V shed 1 base and J 2 bases; nucleotides not matched to a gene: 2. Germline-derived CDR1 and CDR2 are SGHDT and YYEEEE. CDR3 coding DNA: TGTGCCAGCAGCTTGAGGGAGGGACAAGAGACCCAGTACTTC. It is translated as CASSLREGQETQYF. Combining the CDR3 with reference TRBV5-6 and TRBJ2-5 gives the whole variable domain DAGVTQSPTHLIKTRGQQVTLRCSPKSGHDTVSWYQQALGQGPQFIFQYYEEEERQRGNFPDRFSGHQFPNYSSELNVNALLLGDSALYLCASSLREGQETQYFGPGTRLLVL.

The V and J genes are TRBV5-4 and TRBJ2-5, with D possibly TRBD1 on 6 matching bases. The germline CDR1 and CDR2 sequences are SGHNT and YYREEE (reference sequence). The CDR3 spans 13 residues. V dropped 4 bases and J dropped 3 bases, with 10 bases sitting between them. The DNA for the CDR3 is TGTGCCAGCAGCCGAGGGGGTGAAGAGACCCAGTACTTC. It codes for CASSRGGEETQYF.

This clone was picked up one time. The chain recombines TRBV19 with TRBJ1-5, with TRBD1 as a possible D gene (5 bases). V lost 3 bases, J lost 7 bases, and 13 bases lay in between. CDR1 is LNHDA and CDR2 is SQIVND in the germline V gene (reference sequence). The CDR3 has 14 amino acids. The CDR3 reads CASSMGRGGQPQHF. For the CDR3, the DNA is TGTGCCAGTAGTATGGGGAGGGGAGGCCAGCCCCAGCATTTT.

This clone was seen a handful of times. J is TRBJ2-2 and V is TRBV6-4, with D maybe TRBD1 (5 bases). Germline CDR1 reads MRHNA; CDR2 reads SNTAGT. V was clipped by 4 bases and J by 1 base, with 7 bases between them. CDR3 length: 14 residues. The CDR3 region has the DNA TGTGCCAGCAGTGGAGGACAGAACACCGGGGAGCTGTTTTTT. Protein sequence: CASSGGQNTGELFF.

V is TRBV5-1 and J is TRBJ1-6; D is undetermined. Germline assignment: CDR1 SGHRS and CDR2 YFSETQ. The CDR3 extends over 15 amino acids. V shed 2 bases and J shed 9 bases, with 15 bases lying between them. The CDR3 protein is CASSLSVNEGSPLHF. In nucleotides, the CDR3 is TGCGCCAGCAGCTTAAGTGTCAACGAGGGTTCACCCCTCCACTTT.

CDR3 coding DNA: TGTGCCAGCAGCCCTCTCAGCGCGGGTTCTTCTCAGCCCCAGCATTTT. Translating gives CASSPLSAGSSQPQHF. V and J are TRBV6-2 or TRBV6-3 and TRBJ1-5, with no clear D. Germline CDR1 is MNHEY and CDR2 is SVGEGT. This CDR3 comprises 16 residues. V lost 6 bases and J 6 bases, leaving 21 bases between the germline ends.

The V call is TRBV7-2, the J call TRBJ1-2, with a possible D match to TRBD1 (6 bases). This CDR3 comprises 14 residues. Germline loops: CDR1 SGHTA, CDR2 FQGNSA. Trimming shortened V by 3 bases and J by 3 bases, and 11 bases separated the two germline ends. The CDR3 spells CASSFRDTYYGYTF. Written as DNA, the CDR3 is TGTGCCAGCAGCTTCCGGGACACTTACTATGGCTACACCTTC.

This clone was seen many times. The chain employs TRBV27 and TRBJ2-2; 8 nucleotides line up with TRBD1. The germline V gene has CDR1 MNHEY and CDR2 SMNVEV (reference sequence). This CDR3 contains 17 residues. V shed 5 bases and J 3 bases; nucleotides not matched to a gene: 11. In DNA, the CDR3 is TGTGCCAGCAGTACCTCAGGACAGGGCCCATACACCGGGGAGCTGTTTTTT. Its protein product is CASSTSGQGPYTGELFF.

This clone has a handful of counts. J is TRBJ1-5 and V is TRBV6-5, with D possibly being TRBD1 (6 bases). Germline-derived CDR1 and CDR2 are MNHEY and SVGAGI. This CDR3 comprises 14 residues. V was pared by 4 bases and J by 4 bases, with 11 bases between. The CDR3 nucleotides read TGTGCCAGCAGTTTCCGACAGGAAAATCAGCCCCAGCATTTT. It is translated as CASSFRQENQPQHF.

The gene calls are TRBV5-6 and TRBJ2-1; unclear D gene. CDR1 is SGHDT, CDR2 YYEEEE, per germline. Between the trimmed V and J ends, which lost 6 bases and 0 bases, there was a span of 16 bases. This CDR3 has 16 amino acids. The CDR3: CASTLGGGRSYNEQFF. The CDR3 DNA reads TGTGCCAGCACCCTAGGTGGCGGTCGCTCCTACAATGAGCAGTTCTTC.

The chain employs TRBV6-5 and TRBJ2-6, with D unresolved. V lost 4 bases and J lost 0, with 4 bases in between. The CDR3 loop spans 14 amino acids. Germline assignment: CDR1 MNHEY and CDR2 SVGAGI. The CDR3 protein is CASSSVSGANVLTF. The DNA for the CDR3 is TGTGCCAGCAGTTCCGTCTCTGGGGCCAACGTCCTGACTTTC.

The chain links TRBV4-3 to TRBJ1-6; 8 bases match TRBD1. The germline V gene encodes CDR1 LGHNA and CDR2 YSLEER. CDR3 length: 15 residues. The V and J ends lost 4 bases and 7 bases, in that order; junction bases with no gene match: 6. The CDR3 sequence is CASSRGDRTNSPLHF. The CDR3 DNA reads as TGCGCCAGCAGCCGGGGGGACAGGACCAATTCACCCCTCCACTTT.

The chain joins TRBV9 to TRBJ1-6; 9 positions agree with TRBD1. With 7 bases clipped from V and 7 bases from J, the junction kept 3 bases outside the gene matches. Germline CDR1 SGDLS, CDR2 YYNGEE. CDR3 length: 13 amino acids. CDR3 sequence: CASRTGVNSPLHF. The CDR3 DNA sequence: TGTGCCAGCCGGACAGGGGTGAATTCACCCCTCCACTTT. Variable domain in full (rest from reference TRBV9 and TRBJ1-6): DSGVTQTPKHLITATGQRVTLRCSPRSGDLSVYWYQQSLDQGLQFLIQYYNGEERAKGNILERFSAQQFPDLHSELNLSSLELGDSALYFCASRTGVNSPLHFGNGTRLTVT.

This clone was detected only a few times. The chain employs TRBV12-3 or TRBV12-4 and TRBJ1-2; D remains unclear. CDR3 length: 12 amino acids. The ends were cut back, 3 bases at V and 8 bases at J, with 10 bases in the middle. The chain's CDR3 is CASSFTGGGYTF. The CDR3 region has the DNA TGTGCCAGCAGTTTTACTGGAGGGGGCTACACCTTC.